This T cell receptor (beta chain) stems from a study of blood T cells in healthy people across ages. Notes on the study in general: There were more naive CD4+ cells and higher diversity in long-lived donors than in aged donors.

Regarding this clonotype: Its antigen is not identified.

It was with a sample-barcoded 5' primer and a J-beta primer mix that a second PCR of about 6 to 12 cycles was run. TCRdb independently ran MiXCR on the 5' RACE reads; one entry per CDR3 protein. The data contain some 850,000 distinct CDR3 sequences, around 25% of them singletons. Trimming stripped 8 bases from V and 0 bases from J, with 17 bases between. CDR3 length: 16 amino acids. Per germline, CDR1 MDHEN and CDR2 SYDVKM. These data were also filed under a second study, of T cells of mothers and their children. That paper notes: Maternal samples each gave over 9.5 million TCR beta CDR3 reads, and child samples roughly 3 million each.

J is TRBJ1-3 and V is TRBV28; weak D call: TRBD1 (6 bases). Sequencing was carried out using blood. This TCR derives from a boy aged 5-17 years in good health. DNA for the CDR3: TGTGCCAGCGGGCACAGGGTGTATCTCTCTGGAAACACCATATATTTT. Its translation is CASGHRVYLSGNTIYF.